A single sample is the source of the 18 T cell receptor beta chains below, sequenced in a study of blood T cells in healthy people across ages. PCR was performed a second time for 7 to 11 cycles using a sample-barcoded 5' primer and a J-beta primer mix. Each CDR3 protein gets one entry after TCRdb re-called the 5' RACE reads with MiXCR. The sample records some 930,000 distinct CDR3 sequences, 29% being singletons. The sample was also reused in another study, on T cells of mothers and their children.

The sample consisted of blood. Receptor source: a woman between 35 and 50 years old in good health.

The table lists this clonotype with many counts. This chain joins TRBV20-1 and TRBJ2-7; the D call may be TRBD1 or TRBD2 (6 bases each). The CDR3 is 14 residues long. The germline V and J ends were trimmed by 3 bases and 3 bases, with 15 bases remaining between them. Germline V gene data show CDR1 as DFQATT and CDR2 as SNEGSKA (reference sequence). CDR3 nucleotide sequence: TGCAGTGCTAGTGGGGGGCCGTCCCTCTACGAGCAGTACTTC. Protein: CSASGGPSLYEQYF.

This clonotype was picked up a small number of times. The chain carries TRBV7-2 and TRBJ2-3, with TRBD2 matching over 14 bases. The germline V gene has CDR1 SGHTA and CDR2 FQGNSA. V shed 4 bases and J 8 bases; nucleotides not matched to a gene: 8. CDR3 length: 16 residues. The CDR3 loop is CASSSGGLAGGSTQYF. CDR3 sequence (DNA): TGTGCCAGCAGCTCTGGCGGACTAGCGGGGGGTTCTACGCAGTATTTT.

This clonotype has ten or more counts. The chain recombines TRBV6-5 with TRBJ2-3; 9 bases map to TRBD2. Trimming cost V 6 bases and J 2 bases; bases outside gene matches: 9. Germline CDR1 reads MNHEY; CDR2 reads SVGAGI. CDR3 length: 16 residues. The DNA for the CDR3 is TGTGCCAGCAGCCCCCGGGGCGGGGGGGTCACAGATACGCAGTATTTT. Protein product: CASSPRGGGVTDTQYF.

Many counts were recorded for this clonotype. The rearrangement links TRBV24-1 to TRBJ2-1; no firm D call. This CDR3 is 13 amino acids long. The germline V and J ends were trimmed by 7 bases and 7 bases, with 13 bases remaining between them. The germline gives CDR1 KGHDR, CDR2 SFDVKD. CDR3 nucleotides: TGTGCCACCAGCGCCATGGCTTGGAATGAGCAGTTCTTC. Its translation is CATSAMAWNEQFF.

The rearrangement links TRBV5-1 to TRBJ2-5; 12 bases are shared with TRBD2. This CDR3 comprises 15 residues. Trimming took 4 bases from V and 5 from J; bases not matched to a gene: 6. Germline CDR1 is SGHRS and CDR2 is YFSETQ. Here the CDR3 DNA reads TGCGCCAGCAGCCGACTAGCGGGGGAGAGGGAGACCCAGTACTTC. Encoded protein: CASSRLAGERETQYF.

The rearrangement links TRBV25-1 to TRBJ1-1; D might be TRBD1 (5 bases). This CDR3 is 12 amino acids long. Trimming cost V 8 bases and J 8 bases, with 15 bases left between them. The V gene's germline CDR1 is MGHDK and CDR2 SYGVNS. CDR3 coding DNA: TGTGCCAGCTGCCCCCGGGACGGAGAAGCTTTCTTT. Translated: CASCPRDGEAFF.

V gene TRBV25-1 combines with J gene TRBJ1-2, with TRBD1 as a possible D gene (5 bases). This CDR3 spans 11 amino acids. Per germline, CDR1 MGHDK and CDR2 SYGVNS. The V gene lost 3 bases and the J gene lost 10 bases, with 9 bases spanning the gap. The CDR3 here is CASSEAGPYTF. The CDR3, as DNA: TGTGCCAGCAGTGAGGCAGGGCCCTACACCTTC.

This clonotype was recorded a few times. The chain carries TRBV7-9 and TRBJ1-4; 7 nucleotides line up with TRBD1. Germline CDR1 reads SEHNR; CDR2 reads FQNEAQ (reference sequence). J gave up 4 bases and V 3 bases, and 8 bases lay outside the gene matches. This CDR3 region has 16 residues. The CDR3 region has the DNA TGTGCCAGCAGCTTTGGCCCGGGACAGTATAATGAAAAACTGTTTTTT. Translated, it gives CASSFGPGQYNEKLFF. Full variable domain (missing parts from reference TRBV7-9 and TRBJ1-4): DTGVSQNPRHKITKRGQNVTFRCDPISEHNRLYWYRQTLGQGPEFLTYFQNEAQLEKSRLLSDRFSAERPKGSFSTLEIQRTEQGDSAMYLCASSFGPGQYNEKLFFGSGTQLSVL.

The table lists this clonotype with many counts. This chain uses TRBV28 with TRBJ2-7; D remains unclear. CDR3 length equals 14 residues. V lost 3 bases and J lost 6, with 15 bases in between. Germline V gene lookup returns CDR1 MDHEN and CDR2 SYDVKM. Here the CDR3 reads CASSLHRKRFEQYF. CDR3 sequence (DNA): TGTGCCAGCAGTTTGCACCGCAAGCGCTTCGAGCAGTACTTC.

This clonotype was counted many times. The V and J genes are TRBV24-1 and TRBJ2-1, with 7 positions matching TRBD1. The germline V gene has CDR1 KGHDR and CDR2 SFDVKD. Trimming took 9 bases from V and 3 from J; bases not matched to a gene: 1. This CDR3 has 12 residues. CDR3 nucleotide sequence: TGTGCCACCGGACAGGTCTACAATGAGCAGTTCTTC. It codes for CATGQVYNEQFF.

The table lists this clonotype with a few counts. One base away lies a much larger clone, so this may be a sequencing read error. This sequence joins TRBV3-1 and TRBJ2-1; 7 bases are a match to TRBD2. Per germline, CDR1 LGHDT and CDR2 YNNKEL (reference sequence). V lost 1 base and J lost 6; bases outside the gene matches: 3. The CDR3 has 14 amino acids. The DNA for the CDR3 is TGTGCCAGCAGCCAAGGACAGCGGGGCAATGAGCAGTTCTTC. Protein: CASSQGQRGNEQFF.

This clonotype was detected many times. The gene calls are TRBV20-1 and TRBJ2-7, with 8 bases aligning to TRBD1. The CDR3 has 13 amino acids. V shed 6 bases, J shed 2 bases, and the junction held 6 bases outside the gene matches. Germline CDR1 DFQATT, CDR2 SNEGSKA (reference sequence). CDR3 DNA: TGCAGTGCGCGACAGGGGAAGCCCTACGAGCAGTACTTC. This encodes CSARQGKPYEQYF.

This clonotype was counted only a few times. The chain has TRBV10-3 and TRBJ1-1; 8 nucleotides line up with TRBD1. V lost 5 bases to trimming and J lost 4 bases; unmatched junction nucleotides: 6. The germline V gene encodes CDR1 ENHRY and CDR2 SYGVKD. This CDR3 comprises 14 residues. The chain's CDR3 is CAISLGQGGTEAFF. The CDR3 DNA reads TGTGCCATCAGTCTCGGACAGGGAGGCACTGAAGCTTTCTTT.

This clonotype has a handful of counts. The V and J genes are TRBV12-3 or TRBV12-4 and TRBJ1-1, with D possibly matching TRBD1 (6 bases). The ends were cut back, 6 bases at V and 1 base at J, with 18 bases in the middle. The CDR3 is 16 residues long. CDR3 sequence reads: CASSPNTGSRNTEAFF. CDR3 in DNA: TGTGCCAGCAGCCCGAACACAGGGTCGAGGAACACTGAAGCTTTCTTT.

This clonotype was picked up a small number of times. The chain employs TRBV20-1 and TRBJ2-1; a possible D gene is TRBD2 (6 bases). The germline V gene encodes CDR1 DFQATT and CDR2 SNEGSKA (reference sequence). V was cut by 2 bases and J by 5 bases, with 16 bases left in between. This CDR3 has 15 residues. The CDR3 loop reads CSARLAHGGNNEQFF. CDR3 sequence (DNA): TGCAGTGCTAGATTGGCGCACGGCGGGAACAATGAGCAGTTCTTC.

This chain connects TRBV24-1 to TRBJ1-1; maybe TRBD1 (5 bases). The ends were cut back, 6 bases at V and 1 base at J, with 14 bases in the middle. The CDR3 is 15 amino acids. Looked up from germline, CDR1 is KGHDR and CDR2 is SFDVKD. CDR3 region: CATSTTPGENTEAFF. The CDR3 DNA reads TGTGCCACCAGTACAACCCCGGGGGAGAACACTGAAGCTTTCTTT.

This clonotype has a handful of counts. This sequence joins TRBV24-1 and TRBJ2-1; D is ambiguous. The germline CDR1 and CDR2 sequences are KGHDR and SFDVKD. CDR3 length equals 14 residues. The V and J ends lost 0 bases and 6 bases respectively, with 8 bases between them. The CDR3 region has the DNA TGTGCCACCAGTGATTTGCAGAGTTCCAATGAGCAGTTCTTC. It yields the protein CATSDLQSSNEQFF.

The rearrangement links TRBV29-1 to TRBJ1-3; the D is unclear. V was clipped by 4 bases and J by 3 bases, with 7 bases between them. There are 12 residues in the CDR3. Germline loops: CDR1 SQVTM, CDR2 ANQGSEA. The CDR3 coding sequence is TGCAGCGTTGTGACACTTGGAAACACCATATATTTT. As protein: CSVVTLGNTIYF.